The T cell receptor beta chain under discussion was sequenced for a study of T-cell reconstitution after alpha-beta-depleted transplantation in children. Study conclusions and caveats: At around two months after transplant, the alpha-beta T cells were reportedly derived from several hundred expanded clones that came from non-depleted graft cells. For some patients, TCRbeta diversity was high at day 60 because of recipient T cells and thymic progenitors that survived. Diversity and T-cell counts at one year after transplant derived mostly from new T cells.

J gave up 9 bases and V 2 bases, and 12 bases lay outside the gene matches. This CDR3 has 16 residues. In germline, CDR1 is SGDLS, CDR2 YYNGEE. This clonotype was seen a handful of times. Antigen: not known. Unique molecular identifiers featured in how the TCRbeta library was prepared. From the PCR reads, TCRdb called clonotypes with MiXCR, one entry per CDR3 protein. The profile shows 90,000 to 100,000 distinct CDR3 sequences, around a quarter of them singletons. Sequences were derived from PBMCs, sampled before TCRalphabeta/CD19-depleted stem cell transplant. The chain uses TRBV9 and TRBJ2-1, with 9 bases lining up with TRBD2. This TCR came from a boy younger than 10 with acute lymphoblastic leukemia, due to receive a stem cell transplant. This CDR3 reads CASSVIGTSSFGEQFF. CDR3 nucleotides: TGTGCCAGCAGCGTGATAGGGACTAGCAGTTTTGGTGAGCAGTTCTTC.